The 20 T cell receptor beta chains presented below share a single source sample, sequenced in a study of T cell changes during pregnancy in multiple sclerosis. The assay was immunoSEQ multiplex PCR, and TCRdb's table has in-frame clones only and misses some. This table has about 48,000 clones, roughly 88% appearing once. The starting material was CD4+ T cells from peripheral blood mononuclear cells, obtained in the second trimester of pregnancy. These receptors came from a female donor with multiple sclerosis, enrolled in a pregnancy study.

The J gene is TRBJ2-7, the V gene TRBV10-3, with 10 nucleotides matching TRBD2. The V gene's germline CDR1 is ENHRY and CDR2 SYGVKD. This CDR3 region has 14 residues. The V gene end was trimmed by 8 bases and the J gene end by 3 bases; junction bases not matched to a gene: 7. The CDR3 nucleotides read TGTGCCATCCAGCGGGAGGGAAACTTCTACGAGCAGTACTTC. It codes for CAIQREGNFYEQYF.

This rearrangement joins TRBV2 to TRBJ1-5; 8 nucleotides match TRBD1. Germline V gene sequence: CDR1 SNHLY, CDR2 FYNNEI. The CDR3 has 14 amino acids. With 4 bases clipped from V and 4 bases from J, the junction kept 3 bases outside the gene matches. The CDR3 region has the DNA TGTGCCAGCAGTGCAGGACAGGGAAATCAGCCCCAGCATTTT. Translation: CASSAGQGNQPQHF.

The rearrangement uses TRBV6-1 and TRBJ2-4, with D perhaps TRBD2 (5 bases). V lost 3 bases, J lost 9 bases, and 9 bases lay in between. The CDR3 has 12 residues. The germline CDR1 and CDR2 sequences are MNHNS and SASEGT. CDR3 in DNA: TGTGCCAGCAGTGAGGGAGTGACCATTCAGTACTTC. This encodes CASSEGVTIQYF.

This clone was counted a few times. This chain connects TRBV7-2 to TRBJ1-4; 9 nucleotides match TRBD1. The trim removed 4 bases at V and 7 bases at J, leaving 1 base unmatched. CDR3 length: 13 amino acids. The germline V gene has CDR1 SGHTA and CDR2 FQGNSA. The CDR3 spells CASSYRGREKLFF. CDR3 in DNA: TGTGCCAGCAGCTACAGGGGGCGTGAAAAACTGTTTTTT.

The rearrangement links TRBV7-3 to TRBJ2-1; 10 nucleotides line up with TRBD2. Germline assignment: CDR1 SGHTA and CDR2 FQGTGA. The CDR3 has 15 amino acids. The V gene end was trimmed by 5 bases and the J gene end by 4 bases; junction bases not matched to a gene: 5. CDR3 sequence: CASSPTSGWYNEQFF. The CDR3, as DNA: TGTGCCAGCAGCCCGACTAGCGGGTGGTACAATGAGCAGTTCTTC.

The chain has TRBV30 and TRBJ2-7, with D possibly being TRBD2 (5 bases). The V gene lost 7 bases and the J gene lost 2 bases, with 15 bases spanning the gap. Per germline, CDR1 GTSNPN and CDR2 SVGIG (reference sequence). The CDR3 runs to 13 residues. CDR3 region: CAYHGVNPYEQYF. The DNA for the CDR3 is TGTGCCTACCACGGGGTCAACCCCTACGAGCAGTACTTC.

The chain uses TRBV29-1 and TRBJ2-2; 8 nucleotides align to TRBD1. V gave up 7 bases and J gave up 3 bases; unmatched junction bases: 4. The CDR3 totals 13 residues. Germline CDR1 SQVTM, CDR2 ANQGSEA. The DNA of the CDR3 is TGCAGCGGTGAGGACAGGGACACCGGGGAGCTGTTTTTT. This gives the protein CSGEDRDTGELFF.

This clone was seen only once. The gene calls are TRBV30 and TRBJ2-3; unclear D gene. The germline CDR1 and CDR2 sequences are GTSNPN and SVGIG (reference sequence). Trimming pared 1 base from V and 4 bases from J, leaving 12 bases between. The CDR3 contains 14 residues. CDR3 DNA sequence: TGTGCCTGGAGTGCGATAACAGTCGCAGATACGCAGTATTTT. Translation gives CAWSAITVADTQYF. The complete variable domain, with remaining parts taken from reference TRBV30 and TRBJ2-3, reads SQTIHQWPATLVQPVGSPLSLECTVEGTSNPNLYWYRQAAGRGLQLLFYSVGIGQISSEVPQNLSASRPQDRQFILSSKKLLLSDSGFYLCAWSAITVADTQYFGPGTRLTVL.

The chain recombines TRBV30 with TRBJ1-5; tentative D call: TRBD1 (6 bases). With 8 bases removed from V and 6 bases from J, the gap between germline ends came to 17 bases. Germline assignment: CDR1 GTSNPN and CDR2 SVGIG (reference sequence). The CDR3 consists of 13 residues. CDR3 bases: TGTGCCACCCAGCAGGGGAAATTTCAGCCCCAGCATTTT. Translation gives CATQQGKFQPQHF. Filled out from reference TRBV30 and TRBJ1-5, the complete variable domain reads SQTIHQWPATLVQPVGSPLSLECTVEGTSNPNLYWYRQAAGRGLQLLFYSVGIGQISSEVPQNLSASRPQDRQFILSSKKLLLSDSGFYLCATQQGKFQPQHFGDGTRLSIL.

This rearrangement joins TRBV29-1 to TRBJ1-1; 8 bases are shared with TRBD1. Germline CDR1 and CDR2: SQVTM and ANQGSEA. The J segment lost 3 bases and the V segment lost 7 bases, leaving 7 bases of the junction unmatched. There are 13 residues in the CDR3. The CDR3 DNA reads as TGCAGCGCCGGGGACAGGTGGGACACTGAAGCTTTCTTT. It translates to CSAGDRWDTEAFF.

The chain couples TRBV10-3 to TRBJ2-2; D remains ambiguous. V lost 0 bases and J 5 bases, leaving 10 bases between the germline ends. The CDR3 is 15 residues long. Germline CDR1 and CDR2: ENHRY and SYGVKD. The CDR3 protein is CAISESPADTGELFF. In DNA, the CDR3 is TGTGCCATCAGTGAGTCCCCCGCGGATACCGGGGAGCTGTTTTTT.

The gene calls are TRBV14 and TRBJ1-2; 7 bases line up with TRBD1. The CDR3 has 15 residues. The germline gives CDR1 SGHDN, CDR2 FVKESK. V lost 0 bases, J lost 7 bases, and 8 bases stayed unmatched. The CDR3 DNA is TGTGCCAGCAGCCAAGATTGGAGGGGGCTGGGTGGCTACACCTTC. Residues: CASSQDWRGLGGYTF.

This rearrangement joins TRBV6-6 to TRBJ1-5; 10 bases fit TRBD1. With 4 bases clipped from V and 1 base from J, the junction kept 1 base outside the gene matches. Germline lookup yields CDR1 MNHNY and CDR2 SVGAGI (reference sequence). This CDR3 has 15 residues. CDR3 loop: CASSWDRGSNQPQHF. Written as DNA, the CDR3 is TGTGCCAGCAGTTGGGACAGGGGAAGCAATCAGCCCCAGCATTTT.

This clone was detected a few times. CDR3 residues: CASSARQGRGAETQYF. CDR3 in DNA: TGTGCCAGCAGCGCCCGACAGGGTCGGGGCGCAGAGACCCAGTACTTC. The chain has TRBV7-6 and TRBJ2-5, with 7 bases lining up with TRBD1. Germline CDR1 is SGHVS and CDR2 is FNYEAQ. CDR3 length equals 16 residues. Trimming took 5 bases from V and 4 from J; bases not matched to a gene: 13.

This chain connects TRBV27 to TRBJ2-2; 9 bases are a match to TRBD2. CDR1 is MNHEY, CDR2 SMNVEV, per germline (reference sequence). The junction had 9 bases not matched to a gene; V was cut back by 0 bases and J by 4 bases. CDR3 length: 18 residues. CDR3 residues: CASSLSVPAGGPTGELFF. For the CDR3, the DNA is TGTGCCAGCAGTTTATCGGTCCCCGCGGGAGGGCCCACCGGGGAGCTGTTTTTT.

CDR3 bases: TGTGCCAGCAGCCCAGCGCTAGCGGGAGTAGAGACCCAGTACTTC. This encodes CASSPALAGVETQYF. The rearrangement joins TRBV7-9 to TRBJ2-5; 10 nucleotides agree with TRBD2. Germline trimming cut 5 bases from V and 4 bases from J; bases unmatched to any gene: 7. This CDR3 spans 15 amino acids. Germline assignment: CDR1 SEHNR and CDR2 FQNEAQ (reference sequence).

The rearrangement links TRBV30 to TRBJ1-2; TRBD1 is a possible D gene (6 bases). The ends were cut back, 1 base at V and 8 bases at J, with 23 bases in the middle. The CDR3 runs 16 residues. Germline V gene sequence: CDR1 GTSNPN, CDR2 SVGIG (reference sequence). CDR3 in DNA: TGTGCCTGGAGTGCCTTGAGGGGGACGGCGGTCGGCGGCTACACCTTC. Protein: CAWSALRGTAVGGYTF.

This chain joins TRBV9 and TRBJ1-1; tentative D call: TRBD1 (5 bases). Trimming shortened V by 2 bases and J by 0 bases, and 11 bases separated the two germline ends. Germline V gene sequence: CDR1 SGDLS, CDR2 YYNGEE. The CDR3 loop spans 15 amino acids. This CDR3 reads CASSVQGRLNTEAFF. The CDR3 region has the DNA TGTGCCAGCAGCGTGCAGGGCCGGTTGAACACTGAAGCTTTCTTT.

The gene calls are TRBV6-6 and TRBJ2-7; 8 bases match TRBD2. The CDR3 is 15 residues long. Trimming at V came to 0 bases and at J to 0 bases, leaving 1 base not matched to a gene. CDR1 MNHNY and CDR2 SVGAGI come from the germline V gene (reference sequence). The CDR3 DNA reads TGTGCCAGCAGTTACTCTAGCGGGGCCTCCTACGAGCAGTACTTC. Its protein product is CASSYSSGASYEQYF.

The chain recombines TRBV6-4 with TRBJ1-1, with 7 bases matching TRBD1. V shed 8 bases, J shed 1 base, and the junction held 4 bases outside the gene matches. Per the germline V gene, CDR1 is MRHNA and CDR2 is SNTAGT. This CDR3 is built from 13 residues. The CDR3 bases are TGTGCCAGCTCGGGACAGCAGAACACTGAAGCTTTCTTT. Translation: CASSGQQNTEAFF.